This TCR beta chain originates from a study of type 1 and type 2 diabetes patients. The study's findings and limits: Type 2 diabetes patients had few highly-expanded CD4+ clones, median one.

Germline V gene sequence: CDR1 KGHDR, CDR2 SFDVKD. The V gene end was trimmed by 4 bases and the J gene end by 1 base; junction bases not matched to a gene: 5. The CDR3 contains 16 residues. Amplification started from genomic DNA. Amplification of the beta chain CDR3 used 30 forward and 13 reverse multiplex primers. MiXCR, run by TCRdb on the multiplex PCR reads, gives a single entry per CDR3 protein. The table records 250,000 or so distinct CDR3 sequences, 47% of them present only once. To note about this clonotype: Its target is not known.

The source material was peripheral blood mononuclear cells (PBMCs). The clonotype originates from a man between 18 and 29 years old with type 2 diabetes. This chain joins TRBV24-1 and TRBJ2-3, with 9 bases that match TRBD2. CDR3 coding DNA: TGTGCCACCAGTGAGGGGACTAGCATTCGCACAGATACGCAGTATTTT. It specifies CATSEGTSIRTDTQYF.